The next 32 T cell receptor beta chains were all read from a single sample in a study of CD8+ T cells in alopecia areata. Treatment of the sample: oral pan-JAK inhibitor, 5-10 mg twice daily. In each case, RNA was isolated and then reverse transcribed into cDNA as the sequencing template. Generated by immunoSEQ multiplex PCR, the TCRdb table keeps only in-frame clones and is missing some. This sample has some 110,000 clones; less than 75% occur once, and the top ten carry 30%. Sequenced here: CD8+ T cells sorted from blood, sampled at week 4, from a patient treated with tofacitinib. These receptors all stem from a human donor with alopecia areata.

The chain couples TRBV30 to TRBJ2-3; the match to TRBD2 covers 9 bases. The trim removed 3 bases at V and 2 bases at J, leaving 6 bases unmatched. Germline assignment: CDR1 GTSNPN and CDR2 SVGIG (reference sequence). The CDR3 totals 15 residues. CDR3 residues: CAWSRASGATDTQYF. As DNA, the CDR3 is TGTGCCTGGAGCCGAGCTAGCGGGGCCACAGATACGCAGTATTTT.

This clone was seen a single time. V usage is TRBV27 and J usage is TRBJ2-2, with D unresolved. The germline V and J ends were trimmed by 3 bases and 6 bases, with 8 bases remaining between them. The germline V gene has CDR1 MNHEY and CDR2 SMNVEV (reference sequence). The CDR3 totals 13 residues. The CDR3 loop is CASSFIDAGELFF. In DNA form, the CDR3 reads TGTGCCAGCAGTTTCATTGATGCCGGGGAGCTGTTTTTT.

J is TRBJ2-7 and V is TRBV6-5; no reliable D call. This CDR3 is built from 14 residues. Germline V lookup: CDR1 MNHEY, CDR2 SVGAGI. Trimming stripped 2 bases from V and 3 bases from J, with 11 bases between. CDR3 protein: CASSYRVSSYEQYF. Written as DNA, the CDR3 is TGTGCCAGCAGTTACAGGGTGAGCAGCTACGAGCAGTACTTC.

This clone was seen more than once but under ten times. This sequence joins TRBV30 and TRBJ2-7; D unclear. V was shortened by 1 base and J by 2 bases, with 3 bases between the two germline ends. Per germline, CDR1 GTSNPN and CDR2 SVGIG (reference sequence). This CDR3 contains 11 residues. The CDR3 here is CAWSETYEQYF. CDR3 in DNA: TGTGCCTGGAGTGAGACCTACGAGCAGTACTTC.

There are a few counts of this clone. CDR3 sequence: CASSFAGTVQETQYF. The CDR3 DNA reads as TGTGCCAGCAGCTTCGCCGGAACCGTGCAAGAGACCCAGTACTTC. The chain joins TRBV7-9 to TRBJ2-5; D ambiguous. This CDR3 comprises 15 residues. The germline gives CDR1 SEHNR, CDR2 FQNEAQ (reference sequence). The ends were cut back, 3 bases at V and 2 bases at J, with 13 bases in the middle.

The genes are TRBV9 and TRBJ2-5; D gene ambiguous. V lost 3 bases and J lost 5, with 20 bases in between. This CDR3 comprises 16 residues. Germline CDR1 is SGDLS and CDR2 is YYNGEE. CDR3 sequence reads: CASSAPKGVLGETQYF. DNA for the CDR3: TGTGCCAGCAGCGCTCCGAAGGGCGTCCTGGGGGAGACCCAGTACTTC.

The genes are TRBV29-1 and TRBJ2-1, with 13 bases lining up with TRBD2. Trimming took 7 bases from V and 6 from J; bases not matched to a gene: 6. The CDR3 has 14 amino acids. Germline assignment: CDR1 SQVTM and CDR2 ANQGSEA. CDR3 nucleotide sequence: TGCAGCGCGCCCGGACTAGCGGGGGTCAATGAGCAGTTCTTC. This translates into CSAPGLAGVNEQFF.

The chain links TRBV7-2 to TRBJ2-1, with D perhaps TRBD1 or TRBD2 (6 bases each). V lost 7 bases to trimming and J lost 8 bases, with 12 bases between them. The CDR3 extends over 12 amino acids. The germline V gene encodes CDR1 SGHTA and CDR2 FQGNSA. CDR3 in amino acids: CASTEGGYEQFF. CDR3 in DNA: TGTGCCAGCACCGAGGGGGGCTATGAGCAGTTCTTC.

This rearrangement joins TRBV30 to TRBJ1-2; no definite D call. This CDR3 has 12 amino acids. V gave up 0 bases and J gave up 7 bases, with 9 bases separating them. Germline loops: CDR1 GTSNPN, CDR2 SVGIG (reference sequence). This CDR3 is CAWSVYRSGYTF. In nucleotides, the CDR3 is TGTGCCTGGAGTGTATACAGATCTGGCTACACCTTC. Full variable domain (rest looked up from reference TRBV30 and TRBJ1-2): SQTIHQWPATLVQPVGSPLSLECTVEGTSNPNLYWYRQAAGRGLQLLFYSVGIGQISSEVPQNLSASRPQDRQFILSSKKLLLSDSGFYLCAWSVYRSGYTFGSGTRLTVV.

This sequence joins TRBV7-2 and TRBJ1-5; a weak D match, TRBD1 (5 bases). V was shortened by 5 bases and J by 11 bases, with 16 bases between the two germline ends. This CDR3 is 13 amino acids long. Germline V gene sequence: CDR1 SGHTA, CDR2 FQGNSA. The CDR3 is CASSRVGDLSQHF. The CDR3 coding sequence is TGTGCCAGCAGCCGTGTAGGGGACCTCTCCCAGCATTTT.

This chain joins TRBV29-1 and TRBJ2-2, with 8 bases lining up with TRBD1. V was clipped by 7 bases and J by 6 bases; unmatched bases: 7. The CDR3 length is 13 residues. CDR1 is SQVTM, CDR2 ANQGSEA, per germline. CDR3 nucleotides: TGCAGCGCCCAGGGGGCAGCGGCCGGGGAGCTGTTTTTT. It yields the protein CSAQGAAAGELFF.

The chain carries TRBV28 and TRBJ2-3; possibly TRBD1 for D (6 bases). Germline assignment: CDR1 MDHEN and CDR2 SYDVKM. The CDR3 is 15 residues long. V was clipped by 4 bases and J by 1 base, with 12 bases between them. The CDR3 DNA follows: TGTGCCAGCAGTTCTCTCCCAGGGGGCACAGATACGCAGTATTTT. This codes for CASSSLPGGTDTQYF.

The V gene is TRBV5-1, the J gene TRBJ2-7; no clear D. V dropped 1 base and J dropped 4 bases, with 15 bases sitting between them. CDR3 length: 15 amino acids. CDR1 and CDR2 from the germline V gene are SGHRS and YFSETQ. CDR3 DNA sequence: TGCGCCAGCAGCTTGTGGCCAACCGATAATTACGAGCAGTACTTC. Translation gives CASSLWPTDNYEQYF.

This clone was detected a few times. The chain carries TRBV29-1 and TRBJ2-7, with 7 bases identical to TRBD1. The CDR3 consists of 13 residues. Germline trimming cut 6 bases from V and 3 bases from J; bases unmatched to any gene: 8. CDR1 is SQVTM, CDR2 ANQGSEA, per germline. The CDR3 DNA reads as TGCAGCGTCCAGTCGACAGGGCGCTACGAGCAGTACTTC. Amino acids: CSVQSTGRYEQYF.

The V gene is TRBV29-1, the J gene TRBJ2-3, with 8 positions matching TRBD1. V shed 6 bases, J shed 0 bases, and the junction held 2 bases outside the gene matches. The CDR3 length is 13 residues. CDR1 and CDR2 (germline): SQVTM, ANQGSEA. In nucleotides, the CDR3 is TGCAGCGTATGGACAGGGAGCACAGATACGCAGTATTTT. Protein product: CSVWTGSTDTQYF.

This clone was recorded only once. The J gene is TRBJ1-2, the V gene TRBV29-1, with a weak D call TRBD1 (5 bases). CDR1 and CDR2 from the germline V gene are SQVTM and ANQGSEA. V was cut by 3 bases and J by 2 bases, with 7 bases left in between. This CDR3 has 12 residues. In nucleotides, the CDR3 is TGCAGCGTTGACGAGGGGAACTATGGCTACACCTTC. Translation: CSVDEGNYGYTF. Full variable domain (rest looked up from reference TRBV29-1 and TRBJ1-2): SAVISQKPSRDICQRGTSLTIQCQVDSQVTMMFWYRQQPGQSLTLIATANQGSEATYESGFVIDKFPISRPNLTFSTLTVSNMSPEDSSIYLCSVDEGNYGYTFGSGTRLTVV.

J is TRBJ1-2 and V is TRBV5-4, with TRBD1 as a possible D gene (5 bases). CDR3 length: 12 residues. The V end was cut by 4 bases, the J end by 4 bases, with 8 bases between. Germline assignment: CDR1 SGHNT and CDR2 YYREEE (reference sequence). In nucleotides, the CDR3 is TGTGCCAGCAGCCCAGGGACCTATGGCTACACCTTC. Translating gives CASSPGTYGYTF.

The V gene is TRBV5-1, the J gene TRBJ1-5, with 8 bases lining up with TRBD1. Per the germline V gene, CDR1 is SGHRS and CDR2 is YFSETQ. V lost 4 bases to trimming and J lost 2 bases; unmatched junction nucleotides: 5. The CDR3 length is 15 residues. CDR3 sequence reads: CASSPTGAGNQPQHF. CDR3 DNA: TGCGCCAGCAGCCCGACAGGGGCGGGCAATCAGCCCCAGCATTTT.

This chain joins TRBV13 and TRBJ2-7; 8 bases map to TRBD2. The V gene end was trimmed by 5 bases and the J gene end by 1 base; junction bases not matched to a gene: 4. The CDR3 runs to 14 residues. CDR1 and CDR2 from the germline V gene are PRHDT and FYEKMQ (reference sequence). CDR3 residues: CASSPGGGSYEQYF. CDR3 bases: TGTGCCAGCAGCCCCGGGGGGGGGTCCTACGAGCAGTACTTC.

This rearrangement joins TRBV11-3 to TRBJ1-1; D gene unclear. The V gene lost 0 bases and the J gene lost 1 base, with 3 bases spanning the gap. The CDR3 consists of 13 residues. Germline lookup yields CDR1 SGHNT and CDR2 YENEEA. The chain's CDR3 is CASSLEPNTEAFF. In nucleotides, the CDR3 is TGTGCCAGCAGCTTAGAACCGAACACTGAAGCTTTCTTT.

In its sample, this clone was seen a few times. V usage is TRBV6-5 and J usage is TRBJ2-7; D ambiguous. CDR1 is MNHEY, CDR2 SVGAGI, per germline. V lost 2 bases, J lost 1 base, and 9 bases lay in between. CDR3 size: 14 residues. CDR3 amino acids: CASSYESRSYEQYF. In DNA form, the CDR3 reads TGTGCCAGCAGTTACGAGAGCCGGTCCTACGAGCAGTACTTC.

The chain recombines TRBV6-5 with TRBJ1-5, with 10 bases aligning to TRBD1. Germline loops: CDR1 MNHEY, CDR2 SVGAGI. The ends lost 7 bases at V and 5 bases at J; junction bases unmatched: 8. The CDR3 consists of 15 residues. In nucleotides, the CDR3 is TGTGCCAGCATATACGACAGGGGGCCGGATCAGCCCCAGCATTTT. Translating it yields CASIYDRGPDQPQHF.

This clone has a handful of counts. V and J are TRBV28 and TRBJ2-7; 11 bases map to TRBD1. The J segment lost 5 bases and the V segment lost 3 bases, leaving 6 bases of the junction unmatched. Germline V gene sequence: CDR1 MDHEN, CDR2 SYDVKM. The CDR3 totals 15 residues. CDR3 residues: CASSFLRTGGNEQYF. The CDR3 DNA reads as TGTGCCAGCAGTTTTCTCCGGACAGGGGGCAACGAGCAGTACTTC.

This chain uses TRBV30 with TRBJ1-5; D is possibly TRBD1 (5 bases). The CDR3 is 15 amino acids. Trimming cost V 5 bases and J 1 base, with 15 bases left between them. Germline lookup yields CDR1 GTSNPN and CDR2 SVGIG (reference sequence). CDR3 protein: CAWESGVKSNQPQHF. CDR3 in DNA: TGTGCCTGGGAGTCGGGGGTCAAGAGCAATCAGCCCCAGCATTTT.

The rearrangement uses TRBV30 and TRBJ2-7, with TRBD2 matching over 9 bases. The V gene end was trimmed by 1 base and the J gene end by 3 bases; junction bases not matched to a gene: 7. The CDR3 consists of 15 residues. Germline V gene lookup returns CDR1 GTSNPN and CDR2 SVGIG (reference sequence). The CDR3 spells CAWSGASGVFYEQYF. The CDR3 coding sequence is TGTGCCTGGAGTGGGGCTAGCGGGGTTTTCTACGAGCAGTACTTC.

This clone has only a few counts. The chain employs TRBV5-6 and TRBJ1-2; D is unresolved. The CDR3 totals 13 residues. V lost 2 bases and J lost 4, with 9 bases in between. Germline V gene data show CDR1 as SGHDT and CDR2 as YYEEEE. Here the CDR3 reads CASSFGRGYGYTF. CDR3 coding DNA: TGTGCCAGCAGCTTTGGCCGGGGCTATGGCTACACCTTC.

This clone was seen only a few times. The V call is TRBV7-9, the J call TRBJ2-7, with unresolved D. CDR3 size: 13 residues. Germline values: CDR1 SEHNR, CDR2 FQNEAQ (reference sequence). Trimming stripped 4 bases from V and 2 bases from J, with 9 bases between. CDR3 DNA sequence: TGTGCCAGCAGCTCCCCTAGGGCCTACGAGCAGTACTTC. It codes for CASSSPRAYEQYF. The variable domain in full, with the rest retrieved from reference TRBV7-9 and TRBJ2-7, is DTGVSQNPRHKITKRGQNVTFRCDPISEHNRLYWYRQTLGQGPEFLTYFQNEAQLEKSRLLSDRFSAERPKGSFSTLEIQRTEQGDSAMYLCASSSPRAYEQYFGPGTRLTVT.

The V and J genes are TRBV25-1 and TRBJ2-4; tentative D call: TRBD1 (6 bases). Germline CDR1 MGHDK, CDR2 SYGVNS. CDR3 length equals 14 residues. The V end lost 4 bases, the J end lost 8 bases, and 15 bases lay between the germline ends. The CDR3 nucleotides are TGTGCCAGCAGTGCCAGGGGAGAGAGAGACATTCAGTACTTC. This codes for CASSARGERDIQYF.

This clone was observed a single time. The chain uses TRBV2 and TRBJ2-1, with D possibly matching TRBD2 (6 bases). The CDR3 length is 12 residues. Deletions cut 7 bases from V and 4 bases from J, with 8 bases between. The germline CDR1 and CDR2 sequences are SNHLY and FYNNEI. CDR3 loop: CASMEGYNEQFF. As DNA, the CDR3 is TGTGCCAGCATGGAGGGGTACAATGAGCAGTTCTTC.

This sequence joins TRBV6-5 and TRBJ2-5, with 7 nucleotides matching TRBD1. Per germline, CDR1 MNHEY and CDR2 SVGAGI. The length of the CDR3 is 14 residues. J gave up 5 bases and V 6 bases, and 9 bases lay outside the gene matches. The chain's CDR3 is CASSPVQGRETQYF. In DNA form, the CDR3 reads TGTGCCAGCAGCCCCGTACAGGGGCGGGAGACCCAGTACTTC.

This sequence joins TRBV7-9 and TRBJ1-1; no reliable D call. The CDR3 length is 13 residues. Germline V gives CDR1 SEHNR, CDR2 FQNEAQ (reference sequence). Trimming stripped 8 bases from V and 4 bases from J, with 14 bases between. The CDR3 region is CASAFGTATEAFF. CDR3 coding DNA: TGTGCCAGCGCTTTCGGAACAGCCACTGAAGCTTTCTTT.

V usage is TRBV29-1 and J usage is TRBJ1-4; D is possibly TRBD1 (5 bases). This CDR3 region has 14 residues. V was cut by 5 bases and J by 6 bases, with 16 bases left in between. Looked up from germline, CDR1 is SQVTM and CDR2 is ANQGSEA. The CDR3 spells CSVRQSWSYEKLFF. The CDR3 DNA follows: TGCAGCGTTCGACAGAGTTGGAGTTATGAAAAACTGTTTTTT.